This T cell receptor (beta chain) emerged from a study of T cell repertoires and HLA-DP antigens. Overall study context: A couple of male donors and one female donor spanned ages 18-to-29 through 60-to-69. DNA input averaged roughly 200 ng in sorted CD137+CD4+ and about 1,200 ng in pre-culture CD4+. Regarding the study as a whole: Against one allele, clones undetected before culture averaged about 34%; against the other, around 50%.

This CDR3 spans 12 amino acids. The V end was cut by 0 bases, the J end by 5 bases, with 5 bases between. Looked up from germline, CDR1 is SGHDT and CDR2 is YYEEEE. The primer mix covered 54 TRBV segments and 13 TRBJ segments. Using immunoSEQ multiplex PCR, the repertoire was profiled, and TCRdb retains in-frame clones only, with some absent. In the table there are 75,000 to 90,000 clones, around nine tenths of which are singletons. To note about this clone: The antigen is unknown.

The chain links TRBV5-6 to TRBJ2-5; no firm D call. The specimen was CD4+ T cells from PBMCs. This TCR was recovered from a man in his fifties in good health and CMV-seronegative. The CDR3 nucleotides are TGTGCCAGCAGCTTGGCCTTCGAGACCCAGTACTTC. Its protein is CASSLAFETQYF. Filled out from reference TRBV5-6 and TRBJ2-5, the complete variable domain reads DAGVTQSPTHLIKTRGQQVTLRCSPKSGHDTVSWYQQALGQGPQFIFQYYEEEERQRGNFPDRFSGHQFPNYSSELNVNALLLGDSALYLCASSLAFETQYFGPGTRLLVL.